This T cell receptor beta chain comes out of a study of blood T cell repertoires in COVID-19. Study details: Both acute and convalescent COVID-19 samples were obtained from the United States, Italy and Spain. PBMCs, B-cell-depleted T cells, or T cells provided the cDNA or gDNA that made up the material.

Original data processing: Estimates of nucleated cell counts were drawn from the amplification of reference gene primers. Method: immunoSEQ multiplex PCR; TCRdb's copy keeps in-frame clones and lacks some. Clonal size and the V and J genes are those of that table, whereas D and trimming came from the DNA. The sample yields about 190,000 clones, 90% seen once. Losses at the gene ends were 6 bases for V and 10 bases for J; bases not matched to a gene: 5. CDR1 is MNHEY, CDR2 SVGAGI, per germline. This CDR3 region has 14 residues. The chain employs TRBV6-5 and TRBJ2-1, with 14 nucleotides matching TRBD2. Sequencing was performed on peripheral blood. The TCR comes from a man in his fifties or sixties with acute or convalescent COVID-19. The CDR3 sequence is CASRGLAGVGEQFF. As DNA, the CDR3 is TGTGCCAGCAGGGGACTAGCGGGAGTAGGGGAGCAGTTCTTC.